This T cell receptor beta chain is drawn from a study of OX40 agonist ivuxolimab in advanced cancers. Some clones are missing from TCRdb's copy, which holds only in-frame ones; the method was immunoSEQ multiplex PCR. Seen here are approximately 120,000 clones, less than 95% observed once, and the top ten hold roughly 0.85%. Trimming took 4 bases from V and 2 from J, leaving 9 bases between them. This CDR3 spans 13 amino acids. Germline values: CDR1 SGHRS, CDR2 YFSETQ. The rearrangement uses TRBV5-1 and TRBJ1-2, with D perhaps TRBD1 (6 bases). The sample in question was CD4+ or CD8+ T cells sorted from blood, obtained in a trial of the OX40 agonist ivuxolimab. The receptor was derived from an adult with an advanced solid tumor such as melanoma, head and neck, liver or kidney cancer. This CDR3 is CASSVDSNYGYTF. CDR3 coding DNA: TGCGCCAGCAGCGTGGACAGCAACTATGGCTACACCTTC.